This T cell receptor beta chain was identified in a study of shared clonotypes between healthy human individuals. Study-wide results and caveats: Across subsets, estimated richness was generally greater for naive than for memory populations.

Germline CDR1 and CDR2: SEHNR and FQNEAQ (reference sequence). J gave up 8 bases and V 1 base, and 8 bases lay outside the gene matches. The CDR3 is 15 residues long. As regards this clone: Its antigen remains unknown.

Replicate PCRs run on sorted subsets employed 200 ng DNA, 25,000 to 35,000 T cell genomes. Generated by immunoSEQ multiplex PCR, the TCRdb table keeps only in-frame clones and is missing some. Here the sample spans roughly 2.2 million clones, 93% being singletons. The sample was naive CD4+ T cells from PBMCs. Noted subset: CD45RA+ positively selected. The chain combines TRBV7-9 with TRBJ1-2, with 9 bases aligning to TRBD1. The sequence was obtained from a man younger than 35 in good health. Some clones in this sample may be carry-over from other donors' samples. In DNA, the CDR3 is TGTGCCAGCAGCTTAGAAGAGGTGGGACAGGGAGGCTACACCTTC. Translating it yields CASSLEEVGQGGYTF.